One T cell receptor (beta chain) is described in this entry. This record comes from a study of blood T cell repertoires in COVID-19. This CDR3 spans 16 amino acids. Trimming removed 4 bases from V and 2 bases from J; junction bases left unmatched: 7. Germline V CDR1 and CDR2: SEHNR, FQNEAQ (reference sequence). Data came from immunoSEQ multiplex PCR; TCRdb stores just in-frame clones and leaves some out. Of over 20,000 clones in the sample, 86% were seen once. The origin of this receptor is a human donor with active COVID-19. The donor label of this sample is uncertain. The J gene is TRBJ2-3, the V gene TRBV7-9; TRBD1 matches at 9 bases. The sample consisted of peripheral blood. The CDR3: CASSSTGTGYTDTQYF. The CDR3 nucleotides are TGTGCCAGCAGCTCGACGGGGACAGGGTACACAGATACGCAGTATTTT. The variable domain in full, completed from reference TRBV7-9 and TRBJ2-3, reads DTGVSQNPRHKITKRGQNVTFRCDPISEHNRLYWYRQTLGQGPEFLTYFQNEAQLEKSRLLSDRFSAERPKGSFSTLEIQRTEQGDSAMYLCASSSTGTGYTDTQYFGPGTRLTVL.